The 25 T cell receptor beta chains presented below share a single source sample, sequenced in a study of Ad26.COV2.S vaccination and SARS-CoV-2 variants. Sample treatment: 15 to 20 received Ad26.COV2.S at low or high dose, single or two shots; several received placebo; per-sample allocation not given. Samples came from day 63 after the first vaccine or placebo injection. Clones were read by immunoSEQ multiplex PCR, and TCRdb kept only the in-frame ones, dropping some. The sample includes a few hundred thousand clones, about 83% seen only once; the top ten take roughly 3%. Sequencing was performed on peripheral blood, taken in a trial of Ad26.COV2.S vaccine versus placebo. These receptors came from a person aged 18-60 years who received the Ad26.COV2.S COVID-19 vaccine or a placebo.

The chain links TRBV5-1 to TRBJ2-1, with TRBD1 matching 9 bases. The junction had 7 bases not matched to a gene; V was cut back by 2 bases and J by 1 base. The germline CDR1 and CDR2 sequences are SGHRS and YFSETQ. CDR3 size: 17 residues. In DNA form, the CDR3 reads TGCGCCAGCAGCTTACAGGGACAGGGAAGGTCCTACAATGAGCAGTTCTTC. Translating it yields CASSLQGQGRSYNEQFF. The full variable domain, rest sourced from reference TRBV5-1 and TRBJ2-1, is KAGVTQTPRYLIKTRGQQVTLSCSPISGHRSVSWYQQTPGQGLQFLFEYFSETQRNKGNFPGRFSGRQFSNSRSEMNVSTLELGDSALYLCASSLQGQGRSYNEQFFGPGTRLTVL.

The chain carries TRBV6-5 and TRBJ1-6; D gene unclear. The germline gives CDR1 MNHEY, CDR2 SVGAGI. The CDR3 is 15 amino acids. V gave up 2 bases and J gave up 7 bases, with 12 bases separating them. The CDR3 sequence: CASSYRAQSNSPLHF. CDR3 DNA sequence: TGTGCCAGCAGTTACAGGGCCCAATCCAATTCACCCCTCCACTTT.

Concerning this clone itself: This same CDR3 is encoded by further DNA sequences in the sample. The chain combines TRBV11-2 with TRBJ2-5, with D perhaps TRBD1 (6 bases). Germline V gene lookup returns CDR1 SGHAT and CDR2 FQNNGV. Trimming removed 1 base at V and 5 bases at J, with 8 bases between. The CDR3 sequence is 13 residues long. The CDR3 spells CASSLGGRETQYF. For the CDR3, the DNA is TGTGCCAGCAGCTTAGGGGGGCGTGAGACCCAGTACTTC.

The gene calls are TRBV15 and TRBJ2-1; 7 bases line up with TRBD2. Germline V gene sequence: CDR1 LNHNV, CDR2 YYDKDF (reference sequence). The V segment lost 3 bases and the J segment 7 bases; nucleotides outside the gene matches: 9. The CDR3 sequence is 15 residues long. The CDR3: CATSRGWGGRNEQFF. The CDR3 DNA follows: TGTGCCACCAGCAGGGGATGGGGAGGGAGGAATGAGCAGTTCTTC.

This clone occurred once. This chain joins TRBV5-6 and TRBJ2-5; a possible D gene is TRBD2 (6 bases). Trimming took 3 bases from V and 4 from J, leaving 10 bases between them. CDR1 SGHDT and CDR2 YYEEEE come from the germline V gene. The CDR3 totals 13 residues. CDR3 sequence (DNA): TGTGCCAGCAGCTCCGGGACTTTAGAGACCCAGTACTTC. Its translation: CASSSGTLETQYF.

The table lists this clone with a count of one. The same CDR3 can be traced to other DNA sequences in this sample. This chain joins TRBV11-3 and TRBJ2-3; D unclear. CDR3 length: 14 residues. Germline V gene sequence: CDR1 SGHNT, CDR2 YENEEA. With 0 bases removed from V and 2 bases from J, the gap between germline ends came to 6 bases. DNA for the CDR3: TGTGCCAGCAGCTTAGATGGCAACACAGATACGCAGTATTTT. This encodes CASSLDGNTDTQYF.

This clone has just one count. V usage is TRBV11-3 and J usage is TRBJ1-6, with TRBD1 matching over 8 bases. Germline V gives CDR1 SGHNT, CDR2 YENEEA. The CDR3 extends over 15 amino acids. V lost 5 bases to trimming and J lost 7 bases; unmatched junction nucleotides: 7. CDR3 nucleotide sequence: TGTGCCAGCAGCCTAGGGACAGGTTTGAATTCACCCCTCCACTTT. Residues: CASSLGTGLNSPLHF.

The V and J genes are TRBV6-2 or TRBV6-3 and TRBJ2-5; D possibly corresponds to TRBD2 (5 bases). CDR1 MNHEY and CDR2 SVGEGT come from the germline V gene. The CDR3 totals 14 residues. V was trimmed by 2 bases and J by 3 bases, leaving 10 bases between them. For the CDR3, the DNA is TGTGCCAGCAGTTACGTCCGGGATGAAGAGACCCAGTACTTC. It encodes CASSYVRDEETQYF.

The chain employs TRBV16 and TRBJ2-1; D is possibly TRBD2 (6 bases). Germline CDR1 is KGHSY and CDR2 is FQNENV. The CDR3 is 14 amino acids. The V end lost 2 bases, the J end lost 7 bases, and 12 bases lay between the germline ends. The chain's CDR3 is CASSQQGSGNEQFF. The CDR3 DNA reads as TGTGCCAGCAGCCAACAGGGTAGCGGTAATGAGCAGTTCTTC.

The V gene is TRBV11-3, the J gene TRBJ2-1; 8 bases agree with TRBD2. The CDR3 totals 16 residues. Per the germline V gene, CDR1 is SGHNT and CDR2 is YENEEA. Trimming at V came to 0 bases and at J to 8 bases, leaving 9 bases not matched to a gene. In DNA form, the CDR3 reads TGTGCCAGCAGCTTAGATAACCAGCGGGGGAGTTATGAGCAGTTCTTC. This sequence encodes CASSLDNQRGSYEQFF.

The rearrangement uses TRBV7-2 and TRBJ2-5, with 9 bases identical to TRBD2. Losses at the gene ends were 4 bases for V and 0 bases for J; bases not matched to a gene: 9. Germline V gene data show CDR1 as SGHTA and CDR2 as FQGNSA. This CDR3 region has 17 residues. The CDR3 DNA reads TGTGCCAGCAGCTCCCCAAGCGGGAGGCCTTACCAAGAGACCCAGTACTTC. Amino acids: CASSSPSGRPYQETQYF.

The V and J genes are TRBV2 and TRBJ1-2; 8 bases match TRBD1. This CDR3 is built from 14 residues. The V and J ends lost 5 bases and 7 bases, in that order; junction bases with no gene match: 9. CDR1 is SNHLY and CDR2 is FYNNEI in the germline V gene. The CDR3 is CASSTGQVSSGYTF. CDR3 DNA: TGTGCCAGCAGTACGGGACAGGTTTCTTCTGGCTACACCTTC.

The chain recombines TRBV19 with TRBJ1-5; D gene unclear. V lost 6 bases and J 6 bases, leaving 18 bases between the germline ends. CDR1 is LNHDA, CDR2 SQIVND, per germline (reference sequence). The CDR3 is 15 residues long. CDR3 in DNA: TGTGCCAGTAGCAGATTTGCGGGTAAGGGTCAGCCCCAGCATTTT. As protein: CASSRFAGKGQPQHF.

The chain joins TRBV7-9 to TRBJ1-4; 10 bases agree with TRBD1. Germline trimming cut 5 bases from V and 7 bases from J; bases unmatched to any gene: 4. This CDR3 spans 14 amino acids. Per the germline V gene, CDR1 is SEHNR and CDR2 is FQNEAQ (reference sequence). The CDR3 DNA reads TGTGCCAGCAGCACCGGGACAGGGGTTGAAAAACTGTTTTTT. This codes for CASSTGTGVEKLFF.

The CDR3 nucleotides are TGTGCCAGCAGCTTGGGGGGGCGTAATAGCAATCAGCCCCAGCATTTT. It translates to CASSLGGRNSNQPQHF. The chain carries TRBV13 and TRBJ1-5; D is perhaps TRBD1 (6 bases). The germline V gene encodes CDR1 PRHDT and CDR2 FYEKMQ (reference sequence). Trimming removed 3 bases from V and 0 bases from J, with 12 bases in between. This CDR3 region has 16 residues.

The sample holds many counts of this clone. The V gene is TRBV4-3, the J gene TRBJ1-2; TRBD1 is a possible D gene (6 bases). Germline lookup yields CDR1 LGHNA and CDR2 YSLEER. This CDR3 is built from 15 residues. Trimming left V 1 base short and J 0 bases short, with 9 bases between. CDR3 in amino acids: CASSQATGANYGYTF. The CDR3 nucleotides read TGCGCCAGCAGCCAAGCGACAGGCGCTAACTATGGCTACACCTTC.

The chain recombines TRBV7-8 with TRBJ2-3, with 10 bases matching TRBD2. Germline lookup yields CDR1 SGHVS and CDR2 FQNEAQ. V lost 5 bases, J lost 10 bases, and 12 bases stayed unmatched. This CDR3 region has 15 residues. The CDR3 region is CASSRRLAGEGAQYF. The CDR3 region has the DNA TGTGCCAGCAGCCGCAGACTAGCGGGCGAGGGGGCGCAGTATTTT.

The V and J genes are TRBV7-9 and TRBJ2-3, with D perhaps assigned TRBD1 or TRBD2 (5 bases each). Germline loops: CDR1 SEHNR, CDR2 FQNEAQ (reference sequence). The CDR3 is 17 residues long. V was pared by 4 bases and J by 0 bases, with 17 bases between. The chain's CDR3 is CASSSPPGQRSTDTQYF. The CDR3 DNA reads TGTGCCAGCAGCTCACCCCCGGGGCAGAGAAGCACAGATACGCAGTATTTT.

The chain has TRBV7-6 and TRBJ2-5, with D maybe TRBD1 (6 bases). Trimming removed 1 base from V and 2 bases from J, with 8 bases in between. CDR1 is SGHVS and CDR2 is FNYEAQ in the germline V gene. The CDR3 is 14 residues long. The CDR3 sequence: CASSLGGPQETQYF. The CDR3 bases are TGTGCCAGCAGCTTAGGGGGGCCTCAAGAGACCCAGTACTTC.

In the case of this clone: An end of the junction differs from the germline gene, which may be a read error. V is TRBV11-2 and J is TRBJ2-7; 10 nucleotides agree with TRBD1. The CDR3 runs 14 residues. The germline V gene has CDR1 SGHAT and CDR2 FQNNGV. DNA of the CDR3: TGTGCCAGCAGCATAGACAGGGGGCAGGTCGAGCAGTACTTC. Translating it yields CASSIDRGQVEQYF.

The chain joins TRBV2 to TRBJ1-5, with 8 bases matching TRBD1. CDR1 SNHLY and CDR2 FYNNEI come from the germline V gene. This CDR3 region has 16 residues. The V segment lost 7 bases and the J segment 2 bases; nucleotides outside the gene matches: 10. DNA for the CDR3: TGTGCCAGCACCTTGACAGGGGCGGGGGGCAATCAGCCCCAGCATTTT. Protein: CASTLTGAGGNQPQHF.

The chain recombines TRBV7-2 with TRBJ1-2, with D possibly TRBD1 on 6 matching bases. V gave up 3 bases and J gave up 7 bases, with 12 bases separating them. The germline CDR1 and CDR2 sequences are SGHTA and FQGNSA. The CDR3 sequence is 13 residues long. The CDR3 DNA sequence: TGTGCCAGCAGCTTGATGGGGGCGGGTGGCTACACCTTC. It translates to CASSLMGAGGYTF.

This rearrangement joins TRBV27 to TRBJ1-3; tentative D call: TRBD1 (6 bases). Per the germline V gene, CDR1 is MNHEY and CDR2 is SMNVEV (reference sequence). With 5 bases removed from V and 4 bases from J, the gap between germline ends came to 9 bases. The CDR3 sequence is 13 residues long. CDR3 sequence reads: CASSRTGGNTIYF. The CDR3 bases are TGTGCCAGCAGTCGCACAGGGGGAAACACCATATATTTT.

V gene TRBV5-6 combines with J gene TRBJ2-5; D is tentatively TRBD1 or TRBD2 (6 bases each). Trimming shortened V by 4 bases and J by 5 bases, and 24 bases separated the two germline ends. CDR3 size: 17 residues. Germline CDR1 SGHDT, CDR2 YYEEEE. The CDR3 coding sequence is TGTGCCAGCAGCGATGGCCCGGGGACAAGGGGGAGGGAGACCCAGTACTTC. As protein: CASSDGPGTRGRETQYF.

The chain is built from TRBV7-8 and TRBJ1-1, with D maybe TRBD1 (6 bases). The CDR3 sequence is 15 residues long. Germline CDR1 reads SGHVS; CDR2 reads FQNEAQ. Trimming stripped 5 bases from V and 2 bases from J, with 15 bases between. In DNA form, the CDR3 reads TGTGCCAGCAGCCAAAGATCGACAGGAAACACTGAAGCTTTCTTT. It yields the protein CASSQRSTGNTEAFF.